The clone carrying this T cell receptor (beta chain) was detected only a few times. Its antigen is undetermined. Germline V gene lookup returns CDR1 MNHEY and CDR2 SVGEGT. CDR3 length: 14 residues. V lost 0 bases and J lost 7, with 9 bases in between. These data belong to a study of T cells in Graves' hyperthyroidism and ophthalmopathy. Study conclusions and caveats: Also found in blood were most expanded thyroid clonotypes above 0.001.

Subjects with ophthalmopathy showed a Clinical Activity Score no lower than 3, a NOSPECS grade no lower than 4, and a duration shorter than 3 months. RNA transcripts served as the template for amplifying TCR beta CDR3 regions. The HTBI primer set drove a first-round RT-PCR of the TCR CDR3. TCRdb re-analysed the multiplex PCR reads in MiXCR, keeping a single row per CDR3 protein. Of nearly 600,000 distinct CDR3 sequences listed, more than 13% are singletons. The V call is TRBV6-2 or TRBV6-3, the J call TRBJ1-4, with D hard to call. Sequencing input: blood. This receptor was obtained from a woman aged 18-29 years with Graves' ophthalmopathy. CDR3 sequence: CASSYSMAFEKLFF. The CDR3 DNA reads as TGTGCCAGCAGTTACTCGATGGCGTTTGAAAAACTGTTTTTT.